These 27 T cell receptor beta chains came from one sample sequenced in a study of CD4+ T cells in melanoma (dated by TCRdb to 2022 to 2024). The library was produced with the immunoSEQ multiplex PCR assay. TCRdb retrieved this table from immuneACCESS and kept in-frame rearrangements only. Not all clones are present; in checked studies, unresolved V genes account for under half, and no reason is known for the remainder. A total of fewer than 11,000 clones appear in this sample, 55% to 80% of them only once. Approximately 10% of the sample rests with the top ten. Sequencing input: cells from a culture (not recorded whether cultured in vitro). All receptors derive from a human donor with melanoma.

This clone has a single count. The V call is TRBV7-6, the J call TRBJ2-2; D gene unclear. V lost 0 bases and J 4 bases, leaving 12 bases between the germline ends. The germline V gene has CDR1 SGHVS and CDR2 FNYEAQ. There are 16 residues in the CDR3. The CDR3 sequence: CASSLAVGRTTGELFF. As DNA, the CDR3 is TGTGCCAGCAGCTTAGCCGTGGGCAGAACCACCGGGGAGCTGTTTTTT. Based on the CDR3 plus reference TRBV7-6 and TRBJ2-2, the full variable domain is GAGVSQSPRYKVTKRGQDVALRCDPISGHVSLYWYRQALGQGPEFLTYFNYEAQQDKSGLPNDRFSAERPEGSISTLTIQRTEQRDSAMYRCASSLAVGRTTGELFFGEGSRLTVL.

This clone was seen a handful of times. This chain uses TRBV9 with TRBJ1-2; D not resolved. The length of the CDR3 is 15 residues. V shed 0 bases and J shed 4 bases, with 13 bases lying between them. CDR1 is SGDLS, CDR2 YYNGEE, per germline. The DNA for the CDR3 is TGTGCCAGCAGCGTAGGACGGTTCGGGAGCTATGGCTACACCTTC. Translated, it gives CASSVGRFGSYGYTF. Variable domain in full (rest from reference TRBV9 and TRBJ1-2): DSGVTQTPKHLITATGQRVTLRCSPRSGDLSVYWYQQSLDQGLQFLIQYYNGEERAKGNILERFSAQQFPDLHSELNLSSLELGDSALYFCASSVGRFGSYGYTFGSGTRLTVV.

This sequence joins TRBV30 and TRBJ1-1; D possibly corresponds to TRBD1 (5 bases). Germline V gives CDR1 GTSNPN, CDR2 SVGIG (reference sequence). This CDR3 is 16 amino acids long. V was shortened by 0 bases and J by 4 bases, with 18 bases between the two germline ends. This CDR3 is CAWSVRSGGGGTEAFF. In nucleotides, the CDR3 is TGTGCCTGGAGTGTACGTTCAGGAGGCGGGGGCACTGAAGCTTTCTTT.

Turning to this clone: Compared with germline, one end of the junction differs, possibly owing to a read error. CDR3 in amino acids: CASSEALSSISQPHHF. The CDR3 nucleotides are TGTGCCAGCAGTGAAGCGCTTAGTAGTATATCGCAGCCCCATCATTTT. The chain links TRBV6-1 to TRBJ1-5, with D uncertain. The V gene's germline CDR1 is MNHNS and CDR2 SASEGT. The CDR3 length is 16 residues.

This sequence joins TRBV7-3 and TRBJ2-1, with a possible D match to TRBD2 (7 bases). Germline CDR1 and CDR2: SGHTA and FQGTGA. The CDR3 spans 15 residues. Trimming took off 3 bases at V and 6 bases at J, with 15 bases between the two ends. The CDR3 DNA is TGTGCCAGCAGCTTCGGGAAGGGGGGGCGCAATGAGCAGTTCTTC. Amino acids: CASSFGKGGRNEQFF.

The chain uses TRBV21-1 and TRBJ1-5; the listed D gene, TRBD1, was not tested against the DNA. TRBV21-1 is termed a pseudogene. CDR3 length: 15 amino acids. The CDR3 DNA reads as TGTGCCAGCACAAGAGACAGGGAGTGCAGCCAGCCCCAGCATTTT. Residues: CASTRDRECSQPQHF.

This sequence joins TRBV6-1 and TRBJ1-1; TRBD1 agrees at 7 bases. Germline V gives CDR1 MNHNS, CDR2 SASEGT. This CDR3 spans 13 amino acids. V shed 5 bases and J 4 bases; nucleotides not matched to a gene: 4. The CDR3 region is CASSQRQGTEAFF. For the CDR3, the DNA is TGTGCCAGCAGTCAGAGACAGGGCACTGAAGCTTTCTTT.

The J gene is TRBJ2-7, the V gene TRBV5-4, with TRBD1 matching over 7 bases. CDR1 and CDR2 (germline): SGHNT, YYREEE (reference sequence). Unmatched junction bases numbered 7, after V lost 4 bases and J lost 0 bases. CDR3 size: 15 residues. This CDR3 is CASSKGTVRSYEQYF. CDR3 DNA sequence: TGTGCCAGCAGCAAAGGGACAGTCCGCTCCTACGAGCAGTACTTC.

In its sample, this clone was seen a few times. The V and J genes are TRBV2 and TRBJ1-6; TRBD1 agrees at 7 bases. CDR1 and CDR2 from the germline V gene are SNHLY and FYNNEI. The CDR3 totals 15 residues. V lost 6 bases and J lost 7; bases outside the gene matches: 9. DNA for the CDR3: TGTGCCAGCAGAGAGACAGGGAGTGCGAATTCACCCCTCCACTTT. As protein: CASRETGSANSPLHF.

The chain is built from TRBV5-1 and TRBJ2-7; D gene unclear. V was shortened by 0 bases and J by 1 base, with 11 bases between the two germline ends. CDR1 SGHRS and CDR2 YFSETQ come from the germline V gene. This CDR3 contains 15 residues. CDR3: CASSLGPEGSYEQYF. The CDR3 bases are TGCGCCAGCAGCTTGGGTCCAGAAGGGTCCTACGAGCAGTACTTC.

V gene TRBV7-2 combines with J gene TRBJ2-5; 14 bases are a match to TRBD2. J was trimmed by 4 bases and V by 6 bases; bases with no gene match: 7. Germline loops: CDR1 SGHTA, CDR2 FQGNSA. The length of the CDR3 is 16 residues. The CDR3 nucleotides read TGTGCCAGCAGACAAAGACTAGCGGGGGGGCTAGAGACCCAGTACTTC. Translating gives CASRQRLAGGLETQYF.

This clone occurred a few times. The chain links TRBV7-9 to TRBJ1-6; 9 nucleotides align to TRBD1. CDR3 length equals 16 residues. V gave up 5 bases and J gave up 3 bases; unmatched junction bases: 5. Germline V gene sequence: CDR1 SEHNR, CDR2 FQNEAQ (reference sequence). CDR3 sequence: CASSQGQGFYNSPLHF. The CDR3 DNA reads TGTGCCAGCAGCCAGGGACAGGGATTCTATAATTCACCCCTCCACTTT. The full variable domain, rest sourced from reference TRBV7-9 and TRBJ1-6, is DTGVSQNPRHKITKRGQNVTFRCDPISEHNRLYWYRQTLGQGPEFLTYFQNEAQLEKSRLLSDRFSAERPKGSFSTLEIQRTEQGDSAMYLCASSQGQGFYNSPLHFGNGTRLTVT.

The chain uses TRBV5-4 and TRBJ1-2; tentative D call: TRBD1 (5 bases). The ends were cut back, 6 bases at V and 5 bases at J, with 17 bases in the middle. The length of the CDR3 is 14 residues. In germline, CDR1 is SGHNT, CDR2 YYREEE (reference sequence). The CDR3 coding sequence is TGTGCCAGCAACCTTGACAGATTTTCTTATGGCTACACCTTC. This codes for CASNLDRFSYGYTF.

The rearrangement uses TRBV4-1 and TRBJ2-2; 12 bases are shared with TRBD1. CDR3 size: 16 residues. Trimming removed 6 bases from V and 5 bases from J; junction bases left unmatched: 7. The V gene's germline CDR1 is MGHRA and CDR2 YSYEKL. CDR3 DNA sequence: TGCGCCAGCAGACGACCGGGACAGGGGGCAACCGGGGAGCTGTTTTTT. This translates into CASRRPGQGATGELFF.

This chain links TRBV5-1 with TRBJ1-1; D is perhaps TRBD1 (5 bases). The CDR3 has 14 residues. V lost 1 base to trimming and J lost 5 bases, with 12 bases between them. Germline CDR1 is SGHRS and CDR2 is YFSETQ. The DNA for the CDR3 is TGCGCCAGCAGCTTGCAGGGAATGAGGACTGAAGCTTTCTTT. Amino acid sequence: CASSLQGMRTEAFF.

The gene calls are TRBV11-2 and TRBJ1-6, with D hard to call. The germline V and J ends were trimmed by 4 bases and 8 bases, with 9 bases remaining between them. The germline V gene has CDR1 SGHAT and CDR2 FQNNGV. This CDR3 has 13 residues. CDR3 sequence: CASSSRWDSPLHF. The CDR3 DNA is TGTGCCAGCAGCTCCCGGTGGGATTCACCCCTCCACTTT.

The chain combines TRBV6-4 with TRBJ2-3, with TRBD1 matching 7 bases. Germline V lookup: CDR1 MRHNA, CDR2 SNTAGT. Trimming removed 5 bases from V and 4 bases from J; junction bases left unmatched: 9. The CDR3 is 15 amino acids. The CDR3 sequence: CASSTGTATPDTQYF. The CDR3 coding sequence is TGTGCCAGCAGTACCGGGACAGCAACACCAGATACGCAGTATTTT.

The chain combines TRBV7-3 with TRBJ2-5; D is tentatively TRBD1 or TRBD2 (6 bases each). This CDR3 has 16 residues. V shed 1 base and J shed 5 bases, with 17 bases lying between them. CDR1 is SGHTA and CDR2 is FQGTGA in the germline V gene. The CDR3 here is CASSLKGGREEETQYF. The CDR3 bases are TGTGCCAGCAGCTTAAAGGGGGGCAGGGAGGAGGAGACCCAGTACTTC.

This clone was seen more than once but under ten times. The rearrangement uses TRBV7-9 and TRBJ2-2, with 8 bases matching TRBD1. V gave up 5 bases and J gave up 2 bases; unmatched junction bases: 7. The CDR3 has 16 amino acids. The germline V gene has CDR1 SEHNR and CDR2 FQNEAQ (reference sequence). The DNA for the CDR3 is TGTGCCAGCAGCGGACGCACAGGGGGTAACACCGGGGAGCTGTTTTTT. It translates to CASSGRTGGNTGELFF.

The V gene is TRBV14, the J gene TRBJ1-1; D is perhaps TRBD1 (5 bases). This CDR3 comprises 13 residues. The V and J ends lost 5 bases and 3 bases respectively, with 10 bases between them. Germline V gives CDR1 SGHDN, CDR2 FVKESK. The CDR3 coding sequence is TGTGCCAGCAGCTCAGGGCGGTACACTGAAGCTTTCTTT. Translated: CASSSGRYTEAFF.

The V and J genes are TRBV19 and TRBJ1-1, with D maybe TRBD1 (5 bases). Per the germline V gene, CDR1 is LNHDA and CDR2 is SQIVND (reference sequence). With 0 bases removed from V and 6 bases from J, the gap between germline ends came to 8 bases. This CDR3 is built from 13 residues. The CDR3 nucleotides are TGTGCCAGTAGTATAGAAAAACAGGCTGAAGCTTTCTTT. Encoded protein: CASSIEKQAEAFF. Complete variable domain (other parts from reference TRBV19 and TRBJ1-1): DGGITQSPKYLFRKEGQNVTLSCEQNLNHDAMYWYRQDPGQGLRLIYYSQIVNDFQKGDIAEGYSVSREKKESFPLTVTSAQKNPTAFYLCASSIEKQAEAFFGQGTRLTVV.

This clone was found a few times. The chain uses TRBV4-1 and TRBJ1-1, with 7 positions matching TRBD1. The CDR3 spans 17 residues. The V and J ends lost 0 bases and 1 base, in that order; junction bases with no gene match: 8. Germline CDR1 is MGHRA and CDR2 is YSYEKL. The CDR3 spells CASSQDRWQGENTEAFF. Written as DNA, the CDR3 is TGCGCCAGCAGCCAAGATAGGTGGCAGGGGGAGAACACTGAAGCTTTCTTT.

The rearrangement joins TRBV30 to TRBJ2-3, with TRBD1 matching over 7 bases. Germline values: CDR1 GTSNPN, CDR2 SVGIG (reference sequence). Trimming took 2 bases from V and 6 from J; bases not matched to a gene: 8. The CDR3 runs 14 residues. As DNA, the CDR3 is TGTGCCTGGAGTTCGCTGACAGGGCAGGATACGCAGTATTTT. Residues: CAWSSLTGQDTQYF.

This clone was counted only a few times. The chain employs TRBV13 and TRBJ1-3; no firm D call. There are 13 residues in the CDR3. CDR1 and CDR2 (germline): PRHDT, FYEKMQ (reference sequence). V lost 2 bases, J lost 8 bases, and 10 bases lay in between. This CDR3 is CASSLQASDTIYF. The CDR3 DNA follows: TGTGCCAGCAGCTTACAGGCCTCGGACACCATATATTTT.

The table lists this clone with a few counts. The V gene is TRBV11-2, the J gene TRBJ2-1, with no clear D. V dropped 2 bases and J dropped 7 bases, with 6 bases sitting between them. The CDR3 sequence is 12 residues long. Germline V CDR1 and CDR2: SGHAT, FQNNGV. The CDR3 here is CASSLLGNEQFF. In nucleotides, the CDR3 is TGTGCCAGCAGCTTATTAGGAAATGAGCAGTTCTTC.

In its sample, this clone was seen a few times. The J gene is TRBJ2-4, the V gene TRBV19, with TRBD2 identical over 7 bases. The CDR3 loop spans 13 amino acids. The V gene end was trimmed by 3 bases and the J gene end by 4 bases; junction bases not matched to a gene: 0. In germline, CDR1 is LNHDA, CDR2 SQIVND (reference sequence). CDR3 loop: CASSIGGKNIQYF. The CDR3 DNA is TGTGCCAGTAGTATCGGGGGGAAAAACATTCAGTACTTC.

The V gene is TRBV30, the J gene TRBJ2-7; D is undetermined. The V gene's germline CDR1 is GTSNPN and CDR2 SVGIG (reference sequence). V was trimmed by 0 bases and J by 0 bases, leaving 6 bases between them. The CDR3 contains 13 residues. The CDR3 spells CAWSVRLSYEQYF. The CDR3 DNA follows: TGTGCCTGGAGTGTCCGGCTCTCCTACGAGCAGTACTTC.